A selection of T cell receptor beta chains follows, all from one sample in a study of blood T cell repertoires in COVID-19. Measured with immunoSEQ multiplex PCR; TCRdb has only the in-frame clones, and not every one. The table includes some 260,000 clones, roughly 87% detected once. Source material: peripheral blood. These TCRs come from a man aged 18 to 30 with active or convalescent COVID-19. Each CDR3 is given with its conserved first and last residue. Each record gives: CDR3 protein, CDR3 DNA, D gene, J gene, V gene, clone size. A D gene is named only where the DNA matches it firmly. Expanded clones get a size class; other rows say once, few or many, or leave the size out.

cdr3_aa: CASSQDFRYGAGNNEQFF; cdr3_nt: TGTGCCAGCAGCCAAGATTTTAGGTACGGGGCGGGAAACAATGAGCAGTTCTTC; d_call: NA; j_call: TRBJ2-1; v_call: TRBV4-2; clone_size: NA
cdr3_aa: CASSDGGFNEQYF; cdr3_nt: TGTGCCAGTAGTGATGGAGGGTTCAACGAGCAGTACTTC; d_call: NA; j_call: TRBJ2-7; v_call: TRBV19; clone_size: NA
cdr3_aa: CASSLLGGTEAFF; cdr3_nt: TGTGCCAGCAGCTTATTAGGGGGCACTGAAGCTTTCTTT; d_call: NA; j_call: TRBJ1-1; v_call: TRBV11-1; clone_size: NA
cdr3_aa: CASSFRGFGEKLFF; cdr3_nt: TGTGCCAGCAGCTTTCGGGGGTTTGGCGAAAAACTGTTTTTT; d_call: NA; j_call: TRBJ1-4; v_call: TRBV7-9; clone_size: NA
cdr3_aa: CASSWTGTGRDTQYF; cdr3_nt: TGCGCCAGCAGCTGGACCGGGACAGGGAGAGATACGCAGTATTTT; d_call: TRBD1; j_call: TRBJ2-3; v_call: TRBV5-1; clone_size: NA
cdr3_aa: CATSDLQGRGYTF; cdr3_nt: TGTGCCACCAGTGATTTACAGGGTAGGGGCTACACCTTC; d_call: NA; j_call: TRBJ1-2; v_call: TRBV24-1; clone_size: NA
cdr3_aa: CASSQGGSGNTIYF; cdr3_nt: TGTGCCAGCAGCCAGGGGGGCTCTGGAAACACCATATATTTT; d_call: TRBD1; j_call: TRBJ1-3; v_call: TRBV28; clone_size: NA
cdr3_aa: CASSRTGGWANTIYF; cdr3_nt: TGTGCCAGCAGTCGGACAGGGGGATGGGCCAACACCATATATTTT; d_call: TRBD1; j_call: TRBJ1-3; v_call: TRBV28; clone_size: NA
cdr3_aa: CASSYSIGDTEAFF; cdr3_nt: TGTGCCAGCAGTTACTCGATAGGAGACACTGAAGCTTTCTTT; d_call: NA; j_call: TRBJ1-1; v_call: TRBV6-2/TRBV6-3; clone_size: NA
cdr3_aa: CSARDRRAQFF; cdr3_nt: TGCAGTGCTAGAGATCGGCGGGCTCAGTTCTTC; d_call: NA; j_call: TRBJ2-1; v_call: TRBV20-1; clone_size: NA
cdr3_aa: CSVVAGGGEQYF; cdr3_nt: TGCAGCGTTGTAGCAGGGGGCGGCGAGCAGTACTTC; d_call: TRBD1; j_call: TRBJ2-7; v_call: TRBV29-1; clone_size: NA
cdr3_aa: CASTDFNTGELFF; cdr3_nt: TGTGCCAGCACTGACTTCAACACCGGGGAGCTGTTTTTT; d_call: NA; j_call: TRBJ2-2; v_call: TRBV9; clone_size: NA
cdr3_aa: CASSFSGVKPYEQYF; cdr3_nt: TGTGCCAGCAGTTTCAGCGGGGTAAAACCCTACGAGCAGTACTTC; d_call: TRBD2; j_call: TRBJ2-7; v_call: TRBV6-5; clone_size: NA
cdr3_aa: CSASDQGIFTEAFF; cdr3_nt: TGCAGTGCCAGTGACCAGGGGATCTTCACTGAAGCTTTCTTT; d_call: NA; j_call: TRBJ1-1; v_call: TRBV20-1; clone_size: NA
cdr3_aa: CASSLSQNSRNYGYTF; cdr3_nt: TGTGCCAGCAGTTTATCGCAGAACAGCCGTAACTATGGCTACACCTTC; d_call: NA; j_call: TRBJ1-2; v_call: TRBV27; clone_size: NA
cdr3_aa: CASREYRGLGYGYTF; cdr3_nt: TGTGCCAGCAGGGAATACAGGGGGCTAGGCTATGGCTACACCTTC; d_call: TRBD1; j_call: TRBJ1-2; v_call: TRBV2; clone_size: NA
cdr3_aa: CASSRLAGEGRELFF; cdr3_nt: TGTGCCAGCAGTCGACTAGCGGGAGAGGGGAGGGAGCTGTTTTTT; d_call: TRBD2; j_call: TRBJ2-2; v_call: TRBV6-2/TRBV6-3; clone_size: NA
cdr3_aa: CASSPEGSSYNEQFF; cdr3_nt: TGCGCCAGCAGCCCGGAGGGCAGCTCCTACAATGAGCAGTTCTTC; d_call: NA; j_call: TRBJ2-1; v_call: TRBV4-1; clone_size: few
cdr3_aa: CASSASTGTEHGYTF; cdr3_nt: TGTGCCAGCAGCGCTAGCACCGGGACAGAACATGGCTACACCTTC; d_call: TRBD1; j_call: TRBJ1-2; v_call: TRBV9; clone_size: few
cdr3_aa: CASSQGLAGADTQYF; cdr3_nt: TGTGCCAGCAGCCAAGGACTAGCGGGAGCAGATACGCAGTATTTT; d_call: TRBD2; j_call: TRBJ2-3; v_call: TRBV4-2; clone_size: NA
cdr3_aa: CAWSVGGLATAGNTIYF; cdr3_nt: TGTGCCTGGAGTGTCGGCGGGCTCGCAACGGCTGGAAACACCATATATTTT; d_call: NA; j_call: TRBJ1-3; v_call: TRBV30; clone_size: few
cdr3_aa: CASSIQGALETQYF; cdr3_nt: TGTGCCAGTAGTATCCAGGGGGCTCTGGAGACCCAGTACTTC; d_call: TRBD1; j_call: TRBJ2-5; v_call: TRBV19; clone_size: NA
cdr3_aa: CASGNGLAGPQETQYF; cdr3_nt: TGTGCTAGTGGTAATGGACTAGCGGGTCCCCAAGAGACCCAGTACTTC; d_call: TRBD2; j_call: TRBJ2-5; v_call: TRBV12-5; clone_size: NA
cdr3_aa: CASSTKQGLNTEAFF; cdr3_nt: TGTGCCAGCAGCACCAAACAGGGTTTGAACACTGAAGCTTTCTTT; d_call: NA; j_call: TRBJ1-1; v_call: TRBV5-4; clone_size: once
cdr3_aa: CATIGDRGRDTQYF; cdr3_nt: TGTGCCACCATTGGGGACAGGGGAAGAGATACGCAGTATTTT; d_call: TRBD1; j_call: TRBJ2-3; v_call: TRBV28; clone_size: NA
cdr3_aa: CASSQEVQNEQFF; cdr3_nt: TGCGCCAGCAGCCAAGAGGTGCAGAATGAGCAGTTCTTC; d_call: NA; j_call: TRBJ2-1; v_call: TRBV4-3; clone_size: NA
cdr3_aa: CASSLGTSGEETQYF; cdr3_nt: TGTGCCAGCAGTCTAGGGACTAGCGGAGAAGAGACCCAGTACTTC; d_call: TRBD2; j_call: TRBJ2-5; v_call: TRBV28; clone_size: NA
cdr3_aa: CASSSYTGSVTDTQYF; cdr3_nt: TGTGCCAGCAGCTCTTATACCGGGTCCGTCACAGATACGCAGTATTTT; d_call: NA; j_call: TRBJ2-3; v_call: TRBV7-6; clone_size: NA
cdr3_aa: CASSLRVGGRANEKLFF; cdr3_nt: TGTGCCAGCAGCTTAAGAGTCGGGGGTCGGGCTAATGAAAAACTGTTTTTT; d_call: NA; j_call: TRBJ1-4; v_call: TRBV7-6; clone_size: NA
cdr3_aa: CATSRDRADEKLFF; cdr3_nt: TGTGCCACCAGCAGAGACAGGGCCGATGAAAAACTGTTTTTT; d_call: NA; j_call: TRBJ1-4; v_call: TRBV15; clone_size: NA